The rows below give T cell receptor beta chains drawn from one sample of a study of shared clonotypes between healthy human individuals. Libraries were prepared by immunoSEQ multiplex PCR; TCRdb keeps only in-frame clonotypes and omits some of them. The repertoire holds roughly 2.1 million clones, with 85% to 95% as singletons. The sequenced sample consisted of naive CD8+ T cells from PBMCs. The receptors derive from a young man in good health. Some clones in this sample may be carry-over from other donors' samples. Each CDR3 is given with its conserved first and last residue. Each record gives: D gene, clone size, J gene, V gene, CDR3 DNA, CDR3 protein. D genes are given only for firm matches. Not every row has a clone size; where given, it reads once, few, many or a size class.

NA | NA | TRBJ1-2 | TRBV9 | TGTGCCAGCAGCGTAGGATGGGGGGCAGCGGATGGCTACACCTTC | CASSVGWGAADGYTF
NA | NA | TRBJ2-4 | TRBV30 | TGTGCCTGGACGGGGTACGGCAAAAACATTCAGTACTTC | CAWTGYGKNIQYF
NA | NA | TRBJ1-4 | TRBV28 | TGTGCCAGCAGTCCCCGGACAACTAATGAAAAACTGTTTTTT | CASSPRTTNEKLFF
NA | NA | TRBJ2-1 | TRBV11-3 | TGTGCCAGCAGCTTAGATTCCATGTACATGGGACATGAGCAGTTCTTC | CASSLDSMYMGHEQFF
NA | NA | TRBJ1-4 | TRBV28 | TGTGCCAGCAGTTTGATGTCGGAACTACTAAATGAAAAACTGTTTTTT | CASSLMSELLNEKLFF
NA | few | TRBJ1-1 | TRBV19 | TGTGCCAGTAGTTTCGACAGGAGGGGAACTGAAGCTTTCTTT | CASSFDRRGTEAFF
NA | NA | TRBJ2-7 | TRBV7-6 | TGTGCCAGCAGCTTAGGGGGTGCAGGGATCTACGAGCAGTACTTC | CASSLGGAGIYEQYF
TRBD2 | NA | TRBJ2-5 | TRBV7-9 | TGTGCCAGCAGCCACGGGACTAGCGGTAACCAAGAGACCCAGTACTTC | CASSHGTSGNQETQYF
NA | NA | TRBJ2-3 | TRBV7-8 | TGTGCCAGCAATCCCTCGGTTTTTAGCACAGATACGCAGTATTTT | CASNPSVFSTDTQYF
NA | NA | TRBJ1-2 | TRBV12-5 | TGTGCTAGTGGTTTGGATCCGCCTTCGTTCTATGGCTACACCTTC | CASGLDPPSFYGYTF
TRBD2 | NA | TRBJ2-7 | TRBV27 | TGTGCCAGCAGTTGGACTAGCGGGAGCTACGAGCAGTACTTC | CASSWTSGSYEQYF
NA | NA | TRBJ1-1 | TRBV7-9 | TGTGCCAGCAGCTTAGCGCTCAGGCCTGAAGCTTTCTTT | CASSLALRPEAFF
NA | once | TRBJ1-1 | TRBV6-5 | TGTGCCAGCAGTTACTTAAGAACAGGAACTGCTGAAGCTTTCTTT | CASSYLRTGTAEAFF
NA | NA | TRBJ1-5 | TRBV28 | TGTGCCAGCAGTTCCCTAGCGTGGGACACCAATCAGCCCCAGCATTTT | CASSSLAWDTNQPQHF
TRBD1 | NA | TRBJ2-1 | TRBV6-5 | TGTGCCAGCAGTTATGGGACAGGGGGCAGGAATGAGCAGTTCTTC | CASSYGTGGRNEQFF
NA | NA | TRBJ2-2 | TRBV7-6 | TGTGCCAGCAGCCAGGGGTCAGGGGAGCTGTTTTTT | CASSQGSGELFF
TRBD2 | NA | TRBJ2-5 | TRBV9 | TGTGCCAGCAGCGTAGACACTATGACTAGCGGTGAAGAGACCCAGTACTTC | CASSVDTMTSGEETQYF
NA | NA | TRBJ1-1 | TRBV7-3 | TGTGCCAGCAGCTTTACAGGGCCGAACACTGAAGCTTTCTTT | CASSFTGPNTEAFF
NA | NA | TRBJ2-1 | TRBV7-9 | TGTGCCAGCAGCTTCGGGCGGAACGAAATTGAGCAGTTCTTC | CASSFGRNEIEQFF